This T cell receptor beta chain derives from a study of blood T cell repertoires in COVID-19 (dated by TCRdb to about 2020). In terms of the full investigation: Samples from collaborators originated in the United States, Italy and Spain and spanned both the acute and convalescent phases of COVID-19. The material from the prospective study consisted of cDNA or gDNA derived from T cells, B-cell-depleted T cells, or PBMCs. The repertoires were made available in a free public database intended to serve as a resource for research on the immune response to SARS-CoV-2. The samples were drawn from the first 160 participants of the ongoing ImmuneRACE study and from 1,254 subjects provided by 6 global collaborators. Where available, HLA class I and class II types were taken from metadata supplied by the sample provider and were not determined by assay-based typing. Subjects who had been exposed to COVID-19, were actively infected with it, or had recovered from it provided the deeply sampled blood TCRbeta repertoires that made up the dataset. A de-identified subject ID, COVID-19 status, age in years and sex were almost always included in the sample metadata. Results and caveats for the whole study, not just this receptor: The amount of clinical and demographic metadata varied by source and participant and was provided uncurated.

This clone was observed a few times. Its binding antigen is unknown. Per-base qualities were not stored, and no clone one base away is much larger. TCRbeta CDR3 regions were amplified from genomic DNA by means of the immunoSEQ Assay, a bias-controlled multiplex PCR. Turning to the authors' computational methods: The number of nucleated cells in each sample was estimated by amplification of reference gene primers within the assay. To quantify the absolute abundance of each unique TCRbeta CDR3 rearrangement, sequence reads were collapsed and filtered. For each sample, productive Simpson clonality was calculated as the square root of Simpson's diversity index across productive rearrangements. TCRdb took over this immuneACCESS table, retaining in-frame rearrangements with V and J assigned. Such tables are incomplete; in checked studies, under half of the missing clones stem from an unresolved V gene, and the remainder is unexplained. That table gives V, J and clone size, and the DNA gave D and trimming. The sample data list under 150,000 clones, and 84% of these were observed just once. The ten most abundant clones make up approximately 9.5% of the sample.

The germline V end is reduced by 5 bases and the J end by 7 bases; junction bases left unmatched: 12. CDR1 SNHLY and CDR2 FYNNEI were looked up in the germline V gene. The CDR3 goes from the cysteine to the phenylalanine over 15 residues. This entry keeps only the CDR3 DNA: 45 bases, framed from base 1. The collaborating institutions used their own protocols to collect whole blood in K2EDTA tubes. Collaborator samples were shipped for TCRbeta analysis as frozen whole blood, isolated PBMCs, or DNA extracted from either sample type. Sequencing was carried out using peripheral blood. The rearranged segments are TRBV2 and TRBJ2-7, with TRBD1 matching 9 junction bases. The receptor comes from a woman of 80 years or more in a cohort sampled during active or convalescent COVID-19. The DNA sequence is TGTGCCAGCAGTTCCCTCGGGACAGGGATAGGGGAGCAGTACTTC. This encodes CASSSLGTGIGEQYF.